This entry lists 27 T cell receptor beta chains sequenced from one sample in a study of blood T cells in healthy people across ages (dated by TCRdb to between 2014 and 2016). The library was prepared using 5' RACE. The run used an Illumina HiSeq 2500. A second PCR of 7 to 11 cycles was run with a J-beta primer mix and a sample-barcoded 5' primer. TCRdb applied fastp at Q25 and MiXCR to the public reads, then kept only in-frame beta chains. Under each unique CDR3 protein, matching rows form one entry showing the most common genes and DNA. Here the sample has some 930,000 distinct CDR3 sequences; approximately 32% occur a single time. 10% of the sample lies in the top ten. The same specimen was also included in a second study, on T cells of mothers and their children.

Sequencing was done on a sample of blood. These receptors came from a woman in her 40s in good health.

DNA of the CDR3: TGTGCCAGCAGTTTGACTAGCGGGGGGCCCGGGGGTGAGCAGTTCTTC. It specifies CASSLTSGGPGGEQFF. This chain connects TRBV6-5 to TRBJ2-1; 13 nucleotides line up with TRBD2. CDR1 and CDR2 (germline): MNHEY, SVGAGI. This CDR3 has 16 amino acids. Trimming cost V 4 bases and J 9 bases; bases outside gene matches: 9.

V and J are TRBV5-1 and TRBJ2-4; 7 nucleotides match TRBD1. The J call is in doubt because the DNA end fits TRBJ2-7 better. The CDR3 is 14 residues long. The germline V gene encodes CDR1 SGHRS and CDR2 YFSETQ. CDR3 DNA: TGCGCCAGCAGCCAAGGGACAGAAAATTACGAGCAGTACTTC. Its translation is CASSQGTENYEQYF.

This clonotype was detected only a few times. The chain recombines TRBV20-1 with TRBJ1-5; D is uncertain. The germline V gene has CDR1 DFQATT and CDR2 SNEGSKA (reference sequence). V shed 1 base and J shed 3 bases, with 10 bases lying between them. The CDR3 has 14 amino acids. CDR3 residues: CSARGLHTNQPQHF. The DNA for the CDR3 is TGCAGTGCTAGAGGTTTGCACACCAATCAGCCCCAGCATTTT.

With respect to this clonotype: This may arise from a read error, as a much more abundant clone is one base away. The genes are TRBV5-1 and TRBJ2-1, with a weak D call TRBD2 (5 bases). V was clipped by 2 bases and J by 6 bases, with 15 bases between them. This CDR3 has 15 amino acids. CDR1 is SGHRS and CDR2 is YFSETQ in the germline V gene. As DNA, the CDR3 is TGCGCCAGCAGCTTCGCGGTTGCTAGCTGCAATGAGCAGTTCTTC. Translating gives CASSFAVASCNEQFF.

V is TRBV18 and J is TRBJ2-1, with 9 bases fitting TRBD1. Germline CDR1 reads KGHSH; CDR2 reads LQKENI. The CDR3 runs to 17 residues. The V and J ends lost 6 bases and 12 bases, in that order; junction bases with no gene match: 21. The DNA for the CDR3 is TGTGCCAGCTCGACCGGGTATCAGGGACAGGGAGACGTGGGGCAGTTCTTC. Translation: CASSTGYQGQGDVGQFF.

This clonotype was recorded many times. V and J are TRBV6-2 or TRBV6-3 and TRBJ2-4; the D gene could be TRBD1 or TRBD2 (5 bases each). Germline CDR1 is MNHEY and CDR2 is SVGEGT. Between the trimmed V and J ends, which lost 6 bases and 0 bases, there was a span of 12 bases. The CDR3 contains 15 residues. The CDR3 is CASSAPGLAKNIQYF. The CDR3 DNA sequence: TGTGCCAGCAGCGCTCCGGGGCTAGCCAAAAACATTCAGTACTTC.

This clonotype came up a few times. The chain couples TRBV6-4 to TRBJ2-1; D uncertain. This CDR3 has 15 residues. V was clipped by 3 bases and J by 1 base, with 10 bases between them. Germline CDR1 is MRHNA and CDR2 is SNTAGT. Here the CDR3 DNA reads TGTGCCAGCAGTGAAGGGTCGGCTTCCTACAATGAGCAGTTCTTC. Residues: CASSEGSASYNEQFF.

The V and J genes are TRBV29-1 and TRBJ1-2; 10 bases are shared with TRBD1. CDR1 and CDR2 (germline): SQVTM, ANQGSEA. V lost 3 bases, J lost 4 bases, and 5 bases stayed unmatched. CDR3 size: 14 residues. The CDR3 nucleotides are TGCAGCGTTGAGGTGACAGGGGGCGCCTATGGCTACACCTTC. Its protein is CSVEVTGGAYGYTF. The full variable domain, completed using reference TRBV29-1 and TRBJ1-2, is SAVISQKPSRDICQRGTSLTIQCQVDSQVTMMFWYRQQPGQSLTLIATANQGSEATYESGFVIDKFPISRPNLTFSTLTVSNMSPEDSSIYLCSVEVTGGAYGYTFGSGTRLTVV.

This clonotype occurred many times. CDR3 DNA: TGTGCCAGCAGCCCCACCTCTAGCTCCTACAATGAGCAGTTCTTC. Encoded protein: CASSPTSSSYNEQFF. The chain uses TRBV6-5 and TRBJ2-1, with no clear D. Looked up from germline, CDR1 is MNHEY and CDR2 is SVGAGI. The length of the CDR3 is 15 residues. Trimming removed 6 bases at V and 0 bases at J, with 12 bases between.

About this clonotype: This may be a read error: a much more frequent sequence differs by one nucleotide. This rearrangement joins TRBV7-6 to TRBJ2-7, with 9 bases fitting TRBD1. CDR1 and CDR2 from the germline V gene are SGHVS and FNYEAQ. The CDR3 sequence is 16 residues long. The CDR3 DNA sequence: TGTGCCAACAGCTTAAGGAGCGGGACAGGGTCGTACGAGCAGTACTTC. Translating gives CANSLRSGTGSYEQYF.

J is TRBJ1-5 and V is TRBV7-8; D unclear. V lost 4 bases to trimming and J lost 1 base, with 11 bases between them. The CDR3 has 15 amino acids. CDR1 is SGHVS, CDR2 FQNEAQ, per germline. The CDR3: CASSSTAASNQPQHF. The CDR3 DNA reads as TGTGCCAGCAGCTCCACGGCGGCAAGCAATCAGCCCCAGCATTTT. The whole variable domain, filled in from reference TRBV7-8 and TRBJ1-5, reads GAGVSQSPRYKVAKRGQDVALRCDPISGHVSLFWYQQALGQGPEFLTYFQNEAQLDKSGLPSDRFFAERPEGSVSTLKIQRTQQEDSAVYLCASSSTAASNQPQHFGDGTRLSIL.

The chain is built from TRBV7-9 and TRBJ2-6; 12 bases are shared with TRBD1. The CDR3 extends over 18 amino acids. V lost 8 bases, J lost 4 bases, and 12 bases stayed unmatched. Germline assignment: CDR1 SEHNR and CDR2 FQNEAQ (reference sequence). CDR3 sequence reads: CASGRMGQGAEGANVLTF. CDR3 bases: TGTGCCAGCGGGAGAATGGGACAGGGGGCGGAAGGGGCCAACGTCCTGACTTTC. Looking up the rest from reference TRBV7-9 and TRBJ2-6 gives the full variable domain: DTGVSQNPRHKITKRGQNVTFRCDPISEHNRLYWYRQTLGQGPEFLTYFQNEAQLEKSRLLSDRFSAERPKGSFSTLEIQRTEQGDSAMYLCASGRMGQGAEGANVLTFGAGSRLTVL.

The V gene is TRBV11-2, the J gene TRBJ2-5, with 8 positions matching TRBD1. The CDR3 has 15 amino acids. Trimming cost V 5 bases and J 4 bases; bases outside gene matches: 9. Per the germline V gene, CDR1 is SGHAT and CDR2 is FQNNGV. CDR3 sequence: CASSKETGVVETQYF. For the CDR3, the DNA is TGTGCCAGCAGCAAAGAGACAGGGGTGGTAGAGACCCAGTACTTC.

This clonotype was picked up many times. The chain joins TRBV6-2 or TRBV6-3 to TRBJ2-7, with D unclear. Trimming shortened V by 0 bases and J by 2 bases, and 14 bases separated the two germline ends. The CDR3 has 16 amino acids. Germline CDR1 reads MNHEY; CDR2 reads SVGEGT. For the CDR3, the DNA is TGTGCCAGCAGTTACTCGAAATTGCGCGATACCTACGAGCAGTACTTC. Its translation is CASSYSKLRDTYEQYF.

Turning to this clonotype: This could be a read error, since a much larger clone is one nucleotide away. The genes are TRBV6-6 and TRBJ2-7; no clear D gene. This CDR3 has 13 amino acids. In germline, CDR1 is MNHNY, CDR2 SVGAGI (reference sequence). CDR3 sequence: CTSSYGPSYEQYF. For the CDR3, the DNA is TGTACCAGCAGTTATGGTCCTAGCTACGAGCAGTACTTC.

J is TRBJ1-2 and V is TRBV5-1, with D possibly TRBD1 on 5 matching bases. Trimming shortened V by 7 bases and J by 7 bases, and 20 bases separated the two germline ends. This CDR3 region has 14 residues. Germline assignment: CDR1 SGHRS and CDR2 YFSETQ. CDR3 in DNA: TGCGCCAGCGGTGAATGGGGCGAATTCGGTGGCTACACCTTC. This codes for CASGEWGEFGGYTF.

In its sample, this clonotype was seen a few times. The J gene is TRBJ2-2, the V gene TRBV7-2; D is ambiguous. The V end lost 1 base, the J end lost 4 bases, and 16 bases lay between the germline ends. Germline loops: CDR1 SGHTA, CDR2 FQGNSA. This CDR3 is 17 amino acids long. The CDR3 DNA is TGTGCCAGCAGCTTAGTTCCAGGCGGCGCAGGCACCGGGGAGCTGTTTTTT. This sequence encodes CASSLVPGGAGTGELFF.

The V gene is TRBV9, the J gene TRBJ2-3; D gene uncertain. The CDR3 length is 15 residues. Germline loops: CDR1 SGDLS, CDR2 YYNGEE. Trimming pared 0 bases from V and 2 bases from J, leaving 10 bases between. The CDR3 protein is CASSVGVVPTDTQYF. The CDR3 nucleotides read TGTGCCAGCAGCGTAGGAGTGGTGCCCACAGATACGCAGTATTTT.

The chain links TRBV7-3 to TRBJ2-3; TRBD2 might be the D (5 bases). The ends were cut back, 0 bases at V and 2 bases at J, with 12 bases in the middle. Germline V gene sequence: CDR1 SGHTA, CDR2 FQGTGA. The CDR3 is 16 residues long. Here the CDR3 DNA reads TGTGCCAGCAGCTTAACCGGGGTCTCAATCACAGATACGCAGTATTTT. Translating gives CASSLTGVSITDTQYF.

This clonotype was seen ten or more times. The V and J genes are TRBV20-1 and TRBJ2-1; D might be TRBD2 (6 bases). This CDR3 comprises 15 residues. Germline CDR1 is DFQATT and CDR2 is SNEGSKA (reference sequence). Trimming took 2 bases from V and 0 from J, leaving 11 bases between them. CDR3 nucleotides: TGCAGTGCTAGAAGTGGGACTTCCTCCTACAATGAGCAGTTCTTC. As protein: CSARSGTSSYNEQFF.

The chain couples TRBV4-3 to TRBJ1-2; D remains ambiguous. V was cut by 0 bases and J by 4 bases, with 9 bases left in between. The CDR3 is made up of 14 amino acids. Per the germline V gene, CDR1 is LGHNA and CDR2 is YSLEER. The CDR3 DNA reads TGCGCCAGCAGCCAAGACCGACGGAGCTATGGCTACACCTTC. This gives the protein CASSQDRRSYGYTF.

This rearrangement joins TRBV6-6 to TRBJ2-3; D is possibly TRBD1 or TRBD2 (5 bases each). Germline V gene lookup returns CDR1 MNHNY and CDR2 SVGAGI (reference sequence). Trimming removed 6 bases from V and 9 bases from J, with 13 bases in between. The CDR3 is 12 amino acids. The CDR3 protein is CASSPGPITQYF. CDR3 nucleotide sequence: TGTGCCAGCAGCCCGGGACCAATAACGCAGTATTTT.

In its sample, this clonotype was seen a few times. The chain has TRBV7-2 and TRBJ2-2; 10 bases are shared with TRBD2. The CDR3 is made up of 16 amino acids. The germline V gene has CDR1 SGHTA and CDR2 FQGNSA. The trim removed 5 bases at V and 7 bases at J, leaving 10 bases unmatched. The CDR3 loop is CASSLLSGGGGGELFF. In DNA, the CDR3 is TGTGCCAGCAGCCTGCTCAGCGGGGGGGGAGGCGGGGAGCTGTTTTTT.

Regarding this clonotype: A much larger clonotype is one base distant, so this may be a read error. The gene calls are TRBV27 and TRBJ1-2; D not resolved. This CDR3 has 13 amino acids. Germline V gives CDR1 MNHEY, CDR2 SMNVEV (reference sequence). V lost 2 bases to trimming and J lost 7 bases, with 11 bases between them. The CDR3 reads CASSLRGVRGYTF. CDR3 DNA sequence: TGTGCCAGCAGTTTACGGGGTGTTCGTGGCTACACCTTC.

This clonotype has at least ten counts. The CDR3 loop is CASSPGQGYYWMNTEAFF. In DNA form, the CDR3 reads TGTGCCAGCAGCCCCGGACAGGGTTACTACTGGATGAACACTGAAGCTTTCTTT. The chain employs TRBV7-8 and TRBJ1-1; 8 nucleotides align to TRBD1. J lost 0 bases, V lost 5 bases, and 14 bases had no gene match. Germline V lookup: CDR1 SGHVS, CDR2 FQNEAQ. The CDR3 has 18 residues.

The gene calls are TRBV5-1 and TRBJ2-1, with 7 positions matching TRBD1. V shed 1 base and J 6 bases; nucleotides not matched to a gene: 4. In germline, CDR1 is SGHRS, CDR2 YFSETQ. This CDR3 has 14 amino acids. Here the CDR3 DNA reads TGCGCCAGCAGCTTGAGCCAGGGGGTCAATGAGCAGTTCTTC. Translation gives CASSLSQGVNEQFF.

The chain has TRBV5-1 and TRBJ1-3; the D gene is possibly TRBD1 (6 bases). Trimming took off 5 bases at V and 0 bases at J, with 15 bases between the two ends. The CDR3 runs to 16 residues. Germline assignment: CDR1 SGHRS and CDR2 YFSETQ. The CDR3 coding sequence is TGCGCCAGCAGTGACGACAGGCAAAGCTCTGGAAACACCATATATTTT. Its translation is CASSDDRQSSGNTIYF.